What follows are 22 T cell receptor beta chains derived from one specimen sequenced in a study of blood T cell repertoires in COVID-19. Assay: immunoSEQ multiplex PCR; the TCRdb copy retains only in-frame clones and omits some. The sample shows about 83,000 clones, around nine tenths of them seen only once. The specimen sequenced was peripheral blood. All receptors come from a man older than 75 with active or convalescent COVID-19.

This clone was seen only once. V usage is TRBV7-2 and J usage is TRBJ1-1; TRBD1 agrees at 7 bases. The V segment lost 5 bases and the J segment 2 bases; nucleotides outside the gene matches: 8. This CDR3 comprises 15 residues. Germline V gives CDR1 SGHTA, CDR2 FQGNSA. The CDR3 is CASSPGDRVNTEAFF. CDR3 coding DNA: TGTGCCAGCAGCCCGGGGGACAGAGTAAACACTGAAGCTTTCTTT. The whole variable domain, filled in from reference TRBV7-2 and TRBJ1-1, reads GAGVSQSPSNKVTEKGKDVELRCDPISGHTALYWYRQSLGQGLEFLIYFQGNSAPDKSGLPSDRFSAERTGGSVSTLTIQRTQQEDSAVYLCASSPGDRVNTEAFFGQGTRLTVV.

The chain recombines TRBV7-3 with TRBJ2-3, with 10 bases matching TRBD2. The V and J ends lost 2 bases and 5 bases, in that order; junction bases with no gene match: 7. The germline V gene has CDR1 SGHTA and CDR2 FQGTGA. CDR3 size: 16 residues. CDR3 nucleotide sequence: TGTGCCAGCAGCTTATTCACTAGCGGGATTTTAGATACGCAGTATTTT. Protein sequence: CASSLFTSGILDTQYF.

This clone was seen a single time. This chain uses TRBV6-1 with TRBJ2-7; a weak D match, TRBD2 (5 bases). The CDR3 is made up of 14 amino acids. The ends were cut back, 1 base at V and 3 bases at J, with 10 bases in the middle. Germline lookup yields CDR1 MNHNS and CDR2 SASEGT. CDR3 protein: CASSEDGLLYEQYV. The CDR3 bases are TGTGCCAGCAGTGAAGATGGACTCCTCTACGAGCAGTACGTC.

This chain's CDR3 is CASSDSTSSGNTIYF. In DNA, the CDR3 is TGTGCCAGCAGTGACAGCACTAGCTCTGGAAACACCATATATTTT. The gene calls are TRBV6-1 and TRBJ1-3; D not certain. Trimming removed 3 bases at V and 0 bases at J, with 9 bases between. The length of the CDR3 is 15 residues. Germline assignment: CDR1 MNHNS and CDR2 SASEGT.

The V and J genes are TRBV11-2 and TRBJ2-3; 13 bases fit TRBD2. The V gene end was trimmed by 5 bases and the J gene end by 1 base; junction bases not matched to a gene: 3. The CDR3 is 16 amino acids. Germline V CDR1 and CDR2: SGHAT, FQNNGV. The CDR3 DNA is TGTGCCAGCAGCGCCGGGACTAGCGGGGGCACAGATACGCAGTATTTT. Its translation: CASSAGTSGGTDTQYF. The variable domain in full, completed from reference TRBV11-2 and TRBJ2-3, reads EAGVAQSPRYKIIEKRQSVAFWCNPISGHATLYWYQQILGQGPKLLIQFQNNGVVDDSQLPKDRFSAERLKGVDSTLKIQPAKLEDSAVYLCASSAGTSGGTDTQYFGPGTRLTVL.

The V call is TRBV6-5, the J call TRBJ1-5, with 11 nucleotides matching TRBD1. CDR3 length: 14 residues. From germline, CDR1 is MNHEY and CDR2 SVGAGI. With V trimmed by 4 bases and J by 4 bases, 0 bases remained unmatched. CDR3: CASSWDRGNQPQHF. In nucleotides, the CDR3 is TGTGCCAGCAGTTGGGACAGGGGGAATCAGCCCCAGCATTTT.

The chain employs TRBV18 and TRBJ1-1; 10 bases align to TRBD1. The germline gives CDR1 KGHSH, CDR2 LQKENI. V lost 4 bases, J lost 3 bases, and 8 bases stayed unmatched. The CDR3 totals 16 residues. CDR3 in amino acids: CASSQRGQGGHTEAFF. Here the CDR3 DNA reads TGTGCCAGCTCACAAAGAGGACAGGGGGGCCACACTGAAGCTTTCTTT.

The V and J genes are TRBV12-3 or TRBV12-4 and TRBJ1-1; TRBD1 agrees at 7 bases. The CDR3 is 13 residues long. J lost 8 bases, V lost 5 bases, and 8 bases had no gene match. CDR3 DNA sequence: TGTGCCAGCAGTCCCCCCAGGGGGTGGGAAGCTTTCTTT. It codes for CASSPPRGWEAFF.

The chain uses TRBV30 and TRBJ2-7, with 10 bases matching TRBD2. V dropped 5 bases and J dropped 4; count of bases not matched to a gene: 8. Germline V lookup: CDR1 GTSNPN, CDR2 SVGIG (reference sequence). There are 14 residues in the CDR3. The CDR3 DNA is TGTGCCTGGTCCCCGGGACTAGCGCCGTACGAGCAGTACGTC. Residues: CAWSPGLAPYEQYV.

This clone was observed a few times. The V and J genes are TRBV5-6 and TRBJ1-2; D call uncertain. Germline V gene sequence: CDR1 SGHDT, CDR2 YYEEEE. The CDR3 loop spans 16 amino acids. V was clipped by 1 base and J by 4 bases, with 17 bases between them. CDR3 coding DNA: TGTGCCAGCAGCTTGCGAAACCCCTCTCCGGTCTATGGCTACACCTTC. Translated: CASSLRNPSPVYGYTF.

CDR3 nucleotide sequence: TGTGCCAGCCGCTCTACCCGACAGGGCTTCACTGAAGCTTTCTTT. Its protein is CASRSTRQGFTEAFF. This chain joins TRBV27 and TRBJ1-1; TRBD1 agrees at 7 bases. There are 15 residues in the CDR3. Germline loops: CDR1 MNHEY, CDR2 SMNVEV (reference sequence). V gave up 8 bases and J gave up 4 bases; unmatched junction bases: 13.

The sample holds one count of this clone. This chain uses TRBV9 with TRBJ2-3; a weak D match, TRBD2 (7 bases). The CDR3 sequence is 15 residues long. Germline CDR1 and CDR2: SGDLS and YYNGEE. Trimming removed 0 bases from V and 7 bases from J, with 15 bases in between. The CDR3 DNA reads TGTGCCAGCAGCGTAGGAGGGGGAGGGCCAAATACGCAGTATTTT. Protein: CASSVGGGGPNTQYF.

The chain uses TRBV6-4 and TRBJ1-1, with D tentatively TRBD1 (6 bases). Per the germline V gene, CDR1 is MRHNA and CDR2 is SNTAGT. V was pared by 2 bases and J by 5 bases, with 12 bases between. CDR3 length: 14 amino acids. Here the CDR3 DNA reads TGTGCCAGCAGTGACGGCCAGGGGAAGACTGAAGCTTTCTTT. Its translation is CASSDGQGKTEAFF.

CDR3 in amino acids: CASSTRQGPFDGYTF. CDR3 DNA: TGTGCCAGCAGTACCAGACAGGGCCCGTTTGATGGCTACACCTTC. The chain uses TRBV6-6 and TRBJ1-2; 7 bases agree with TRBD1. CDR3 length: 15 residues. The germline V gene encodes CDR1 MNHNY and CDR2 SVGAGI (reference sequence). The trim removed 5 bases at V and 6 bases at J, leaving 12 bases unmatched.

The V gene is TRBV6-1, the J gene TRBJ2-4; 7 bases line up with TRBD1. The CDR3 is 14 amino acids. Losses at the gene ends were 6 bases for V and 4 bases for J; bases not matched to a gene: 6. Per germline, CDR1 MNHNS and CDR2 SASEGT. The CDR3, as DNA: TGTGCCAGCAGCACAGGGACAGCAAAAAACATTCAGTACTTC. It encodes CASSTGTAKNIQYF.

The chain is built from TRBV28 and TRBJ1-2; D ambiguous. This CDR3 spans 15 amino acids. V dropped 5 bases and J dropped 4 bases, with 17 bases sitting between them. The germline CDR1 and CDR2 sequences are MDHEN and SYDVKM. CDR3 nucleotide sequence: TGTGCCAGCAGTCCGCCCCAGGTCCGGGGCTATGGCTACACCTTC. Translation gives CASSPPQVRGYGYTF.

This CDR3 is CASSLATGAYGYTF. For the CDR3, the DNA is TGTGCCAGCAGCTTGGCGACAGGGGCCTATGGCTACACCTTC. The V and J genes are TRBV11-2 and TRBJ1-2; 8 bases line up with TRBD1. Unmatched junction bases numbered 4, after V lost 3 bases and J lost 4 bases. This CDR3 has 14 residues. Germline V CDR1 and CDR2: SGHAT, FQNNGV.

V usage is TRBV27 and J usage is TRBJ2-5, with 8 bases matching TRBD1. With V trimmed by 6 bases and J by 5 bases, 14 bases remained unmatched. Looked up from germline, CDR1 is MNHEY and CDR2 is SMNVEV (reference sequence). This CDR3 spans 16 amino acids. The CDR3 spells CASRATGQGTWETQYF. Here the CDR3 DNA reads TGTGCCAGCAGAGCTACCGGACAGGGAACTTGGGAGACCCAGTACTTC.

The CDR3: CASSQPTGAGLAGGNEQFF. As DNA, the CDR3 is TGTGCCAGCAGCCAACCAACAGGGGCGGGCCTAGCTGGGGGCAATGAGCAGTTCTTC. The rearrangement joins TRBV4-2 to TRBJ2-1; 7 nucleotides match TRBD1. The CDR3 runs to 19 residues. After removal of 2 bases from V and 6 bases from J, the junction contained 19 bases not matched to a gene. Germline lookup yields CDR1 LGHNA and CDR2 YNFKEQ.

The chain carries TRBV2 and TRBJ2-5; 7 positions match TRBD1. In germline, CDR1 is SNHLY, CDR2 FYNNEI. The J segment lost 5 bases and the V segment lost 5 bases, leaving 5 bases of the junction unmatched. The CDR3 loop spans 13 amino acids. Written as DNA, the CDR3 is TGTGCCAGCAGTCGACAGGGACGGGAGACCCAGTACTTC. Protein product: CASSRQGRETQYF.

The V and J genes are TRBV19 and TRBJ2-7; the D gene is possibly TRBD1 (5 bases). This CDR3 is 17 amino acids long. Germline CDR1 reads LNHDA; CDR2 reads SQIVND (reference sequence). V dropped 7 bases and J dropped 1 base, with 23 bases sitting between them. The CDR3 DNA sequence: TGTGCCAGTAAGGGTCCATGCCAAAGGGCAGGGTCCTACGAGCAGTACGTC. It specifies CASKGPCQRAGSYEQYV.

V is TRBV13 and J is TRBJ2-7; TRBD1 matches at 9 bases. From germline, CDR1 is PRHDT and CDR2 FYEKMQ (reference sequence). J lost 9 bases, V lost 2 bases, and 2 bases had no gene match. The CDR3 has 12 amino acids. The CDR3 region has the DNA TGTGCCAGCAGCTTAAACAGGGGGCGGCAGTACGTC. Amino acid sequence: CASSLNRGRQYV.